The 17 T cell receptor beta chains below all came from one sample that was sequenced in a study of blood T cell repertoires in COVID-19. TCRdb keeps only in-frame clones here, not all; method: immunoSEQ multiplex PCR. This table has 90,000 to 110,000 clones, 65% to 80% appearing once. The sequencing sample was made of peripheral blood. Every receptor here comes from a woman in her 70s with acute or convalescent COVID-19.

Only a few counts were recorded for this clone. This chain connects TRBV7-8 to TRBJ2-3; a possible D gene is TRBD1 (5 bases). The CDR3 runs 14 residues. Germline V gene lookup returns CDR1 SGHVS and CDR2 FQNEAQ. V lost 3 bases, J lost 3 bases, and 10 bases lay in between. This CDR3 reads CASSLGRPTDTQYF. The CDR3 region has the DNA TGTGCCAGCAGCTTGGGGCGACCTACAGATACGCAGTATTTT.

This chain joins TRBV18 and TRBJ2-2; no definite D call. V gave up 6 bases and J gave up 5 bases, with 13 bases separating them. The CDR3 is 14 residues long. Germline values: CDR1 KGHSH, CDR2 LQKENI. The CDR3 DNA follows: TGTGCCAGCTCGGAGACGAGGAGTACCGGGGAGCTGTTTTTT. This translates into CASSETRSTGELFF.

The CDR3, as DNA: TGTGCCAGCAGCCCTCAGGGGTACACTGAAGCTTTCTTT. Translating it yields CASSPQGYTEAFF. The chain joins TRBV7-2 to TRBJ1-1; D is possibly TRBD1 (6 bases). Per germline, CDR1 SGHTA and CDR2 FQGNSA. V shed 5 bases and J shed 3 bases, with 10 bases lying between them. This CDR3 contains 13 residues.

The CDR3 DNA reads TGTGCCACCAGCAGAGCGCGGGCCAGGATGAACACTGAAGCTTTCTTT. This gives the protein CATSRARARMNTEAFF. The gene calls are TRBV15 and TRBJ1-1; D gene ambiguous. The CDR3 runs 16 residues. Between the trimmed V and J ends, which lost 1 base and 0 bases, there was a span of 12 bases. Germline CDR1 reads LNHNV; CDR2 reads YYDKDF (reference sequence).

The chain combines TRBV2 with TRBJ2-1; 10 nucleotides line up with TRBD1. Germline CDR1 is SNHLY and CDR2 is FYNNEI. The CDR3 is made up of 13 amino acids. The V gene end was trimmed by 7 bases and the J gene end by 6 bases; junction bases not matched to a gene: 3. The CDR3 loop is CASIRDRGNEQFF. The DNA for the CDR3 is TGTGCCAGCATAAGGGACAGGGGCAATGAGCAGTTCTTC.

This chain uses TRBV5-1 with TRBJ2-7; 8 nucleotides agree with TRBD2. The ends lost 10 bases at V and 7 bases at J; junction bases unmatched: 22. Germline assignment: CDR1 SGHRS and CDR2 YFSETQ. This CDR3 is built from 16 residues. The CDR3 loop reads CACLSVRGGRGWEQYF. Here the CDR3 DNA reads TGCGCCTGTTTGAGCGTTCGGGGGGGCCGGGGGTGGGAGCAGTACTTC.

V usage is TRBV3-1 (or the pseudogene TRBV3-2) and J usage is TRBJ2-3, with 9 bases matching TRBD2. The germline V gene encodes CDR1 LGHDT and CDR2 YNNKEL (reference sequence). V dropped 6 bases and J dropped 2; count of bases not matched to a gene: 6. The CDR3 is 15 amino acids. In nucleotides, the CDR3 is TGTGCCAGCAGGGGTAGCGGGGGAGACACAGATACGCAGTATTTT. Its protein is CASRGSGGDTDTQYF.

The chain links TRBV28 to TRBJ1-1, with no clear D. The CDR3 has 13 amino acids. V was pared by 6 bases and J by 1 base, with 9 bases between. Germline V CDR1 and CDR2: MDHEN, SYDVKM. The CDR3, as DNA: TGTGCCAGCAGGGGCAGGAAGAACACTGAAGCTTTCTTT. Amino acid sequence: CASRGRKNTEAFF.

The rearrangement links TRBV28 to TRBJ2-7; possibly TRBD2 for D (6 bases). V gave up 7 bases and J gave up 3 bases, with 16 bases separating them. Germline V lookup: CDR1 MDHEN, CDR2 SYDVKM. The CDR3 is 14 amino acids. The CDR3 region has the DNA TGTGCCAGCACTGCCTCTGGAGGGCTCTACGAGCAGTACTTC. It is translated as CASTASGGLYEQYF.

V is TRBV27 and J is TRBJ1-6; perhaps TRBD1 as D (6 bases). CDR3 size: 13 residues. Germline V gene data show CDR1 as MNHEY and CDR2 as SMNVEV (reference sequence). Deletions cut 4 bases from V and 7 bases from J, with 8 bases between. CDR3 sequence: CASSWTVNSPLHF. DNA for the CDR3: TGTGCCAGCAGTTGGACAGTCAATTCACCCCTCCACTTT.

The chain has TRBV29-1 and TRBJ1-2, with 8 bases lining up with TRBD1. The germline V gene has CDR1 SQVTM and CDR2 ANQGSEA. The CDR3 is 14 residues long. V lost 6 bases to trimming and J lost 4 bases; unmatched junction nucleotides: 10. The CDR3 region has the DNA TGCAGCGTCCCCTGGACAGGGCGTGGCTATGGCTACACCTTC. This sequence encodes CSVPWTGRGYGYTF. The full variable domain, in which reference TRBV29-1 and TRBJ1-2 provide the parts outside the CDR3, is SAVISQKPSRDICQRGTSLTIQCQVDSQVTMMFWYRQQPGQSLTLIATANQGSEATYESGFVIDKFPISRPNLTFSTLTVSNMSPEDSSIYLCSVPWTGRGYGYTFGSGTRLTVV.

The gene calls are TRBV27 and TRBJ1-1; 9 nucleotides align to TRBD1. The CDR3 runs 14 residues. Trimming cost V 5 bases and J 4 bases; bases outside gene matches: 5. Germline assignment: CDR1 MNHEY and CDR2 SMNVEV (reference sequence). CDR3 region: CASSPLDRGTEAFF. The CDR3 nucleotides are TGTGCCAGCAGTCCGTTGGACAGGGGCACTGAAGCTTTCTTT.

The chain links TRBV7-9 to TRBJ1-2; weak D call: TRBD1 (5 bases). CDR1 is SEHNR, CDR2 FQNEAQ, per germline (reference sequence). The CDR3 is made up of 17 amino acids. V lost 5 bases and J 0 bases, leaving 19 bases between the germline ends. CDR3 protein: CASSPPLQAGSNYGYTF. The CDR3 DNA reads as TGTGCCAGCAGCCCACCTTTACAGGCCGGCTCTAACTATGGCTACACCTTC.

This clone was counted at least ten times. In DNA, the CDR3 is TGTGCCAGCAGGCCATGGACAGGGATGAACTATGGCTACACCTTC. Translation: CASRPWTGMNYGYTF. This chain joins TRBV7-9 and TRBJ1-2, with TRBD1 matching over 8 bases. The CDR3 runs 15 residues. In germline, CDR1 is SEHNR, CDR2 FQNEAQ (reference sequence). V lost 6 bases to trimming and J lost 2 bases; unmatched junction nucleotides: 8.

The chain combines TRBV19 with TRBJ2-6; D not certain. CDR3 length equals 14 residues. CDR1 LNHDA and CDR2 SQIVND come from the germline V gene (reference sequence). The V gene lost 3 bases and the J gene lost 4 bases, with 7 bases spanning the gap. CDR3 sequence reads: CASSILRGANVLTF. CDR3 sequence (DNA): TGTGCCAGTAGTATCCTGAGGGGGGCCAACGTCCTGACTTTC. The whole variable domain, filled in from reference TRBV19 and TRBJ2-6, reads DGGITQSPKYLFRKEGQNVTLSCEQNLNHDAMYWYRQDPGQGLRLIYYSQIVNDFQKGDIAEGYSVSREKKESFPLTVTSAQKNPTAFYLCASSILRGANVLTFGAGSRLTVL.

V is TRBV9 and J is TRBJ1-2, with TRBD1 identical over 8 bases. Per germline, CDR1 SGDLS and CDR2 YYNGEE. With V trimmed by 6 bases and J by 7 bases, 8 bases remained unmatched. The CDR3 has 13 amino acids. CDR3 region: CASNTGTGVGYTF. The CDR3 nucleotides are TGTGCCAGCAACACCGGGACAGGAGTTGGCTACACCTTC. Together with reference TRBV9 and TRBJ1-2, the CDR3 gives the full variable domain: DSGVTQTPKHLITATGQRVTLRCSPRSGDLSVYWYQQSLDQGLQFLIQYYNGEERAKGNILERFSAQQFPDLHSELNLSSLELGDSALYFCASNTGTGVGYTFGSGTRLTVV.

This clone was counted a single time. V and J are TRBV30 and TRBJ2-3, with TRBD2 identical over 7 bases. V lost 0 bases and J lost 2; bases outside the gene matches: 2. CDR1 is GTSNPN and CDR2 is SVGIG in the germline V gene (reference sequence). This CDR3 region has 14 residues. The CDR3 spells CAWSVGTITDTQYF. CDR3 nucleotide sequence: TGTGCCTGGAGTGTAGGGACTATCACAGATACGCAGTATTTT.